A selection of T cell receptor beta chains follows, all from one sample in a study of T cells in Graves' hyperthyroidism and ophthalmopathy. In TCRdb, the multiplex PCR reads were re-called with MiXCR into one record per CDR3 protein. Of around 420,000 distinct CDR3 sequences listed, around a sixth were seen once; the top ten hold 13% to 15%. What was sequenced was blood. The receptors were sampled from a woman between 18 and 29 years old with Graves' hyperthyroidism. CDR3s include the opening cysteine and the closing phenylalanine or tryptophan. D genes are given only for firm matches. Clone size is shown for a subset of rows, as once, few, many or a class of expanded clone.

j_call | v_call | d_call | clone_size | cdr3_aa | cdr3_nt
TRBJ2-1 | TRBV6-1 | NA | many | CASSDKMGNEQFF | TGTGCCAGCAGTGACAAAATGGGGAATGAGCAGTTCTTC
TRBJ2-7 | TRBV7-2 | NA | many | CASSIRSEQYF | TGTGCCAGCAGCATTAGGTCCGAGCAGTACTTC
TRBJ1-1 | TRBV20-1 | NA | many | CSAPDDGRGGNTEAFF | TGCAGTGCTCCAGACGACGGCAGGGGAGGGAACACTGAAGCTTTCTTT
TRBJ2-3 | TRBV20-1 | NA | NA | CSATILNASTDTQYF | TGCAGTGCCACCATCCTGAATGCTAGCACAGATACGCAGTATTTT
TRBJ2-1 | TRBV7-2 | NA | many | CASSTGGPVGGEQFF | TGTGCCAGCAGCACGGGGGGCCCGGTGGGGGGTGAGCAGTTCTTC
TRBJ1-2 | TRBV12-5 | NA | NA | CASGLSGWAGANYGYTF | TGTGCTAGTGGTTTGAGTGGTTGGGCGGGGGCAAACTATGGCTACACCTTC
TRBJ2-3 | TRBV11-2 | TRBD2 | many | CASSWTSGGITDTQYF | TGTGCCAGCAGCTGGACTAGCGGGGGGATCACAGATACGCAGTATTTT
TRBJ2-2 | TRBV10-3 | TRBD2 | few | CAISEKREGSGELFF | TGTGCCATCAGTGAGAAGCGGGAGGGCTCCGGGGAGCTGTTTTTT
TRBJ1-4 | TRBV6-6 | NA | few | CASSYSRGQKLFF | TGTGCCAGCAGTTACAGCAGAGGGCAAAAACTGTTTTTT
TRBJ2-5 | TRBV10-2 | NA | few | CASSESTVQETQYF | TGCGCCAGCAGTGAGTCGACAGTCCAAGAGACCCAGTACTTC
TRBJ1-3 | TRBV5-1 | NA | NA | CASSLDLMGTGNTIYF | TGCGCCAGCAGCTTGGACCTAATGGGCACTGGAAACACCATATATTTT
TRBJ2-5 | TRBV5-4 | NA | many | CASSLAGSGRGTQYF | TGTGCCAGCAGCTTGGCTGGTAGCGGCCGTGGGACCCAGTACTTC
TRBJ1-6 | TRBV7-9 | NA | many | CASSPSTSPLHF | TGTGCCAGCAGCCCATCCACATCACCCCTCCACTTT
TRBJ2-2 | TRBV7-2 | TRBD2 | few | CASSLAIAGVGGNTGELFF | TGTGCCAGCAGCTTAGCAATTGCGGGAGTGGGTGGGAACACCGGGGAGCTGTTTTTT
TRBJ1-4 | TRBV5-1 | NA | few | CASSLVQGAQTNEKLFF | TGCGCCAGCAGCTTGGTACAGGGCGCGCAGACTAATGAAAAACTGTTTTTT
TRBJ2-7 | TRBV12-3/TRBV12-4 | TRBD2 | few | CASSGTSGSGGQYF | TGTGCCAGCAGTGGGACTAGCGGGTCAGGAGGGCAGTACTTC
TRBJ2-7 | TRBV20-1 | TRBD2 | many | CSASAGGSWKQYF | TGCAGTGCTAGTGCGGGAGGGTCCTGGAAGCAGTACTTC
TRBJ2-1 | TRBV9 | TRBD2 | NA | CASSEKLAGGINEQFF | TGTGCCAGCAGCGAAAAATTAGCGGGAGGGATCAATGAGCAGTTCTTC
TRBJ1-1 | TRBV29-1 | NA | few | CSACSSTNTEAFF | TGCAGCGCTTGCTCCTCCACGAACACTGAAGCTTTCTTT
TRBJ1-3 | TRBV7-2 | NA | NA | CASRVIPSGNTIYF | TGTGCCAGCAGGGTAATTCCCTCTGGAAACACCATATATTTT
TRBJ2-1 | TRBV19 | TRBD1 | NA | CASSTRQGLDEQFF | TGTGCCAGTAGTACTAGACAGGGGCTTGATGAGCAGTTCTTC
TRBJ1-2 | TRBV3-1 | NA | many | CASSQDGPEAYGYTF | TGTGCCAGCAGCCAAGATGGGCCGGAGGCTTATGGCTACACCTTC
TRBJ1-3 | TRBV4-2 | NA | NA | CASSQDFGSWSSGNTIYF | TGTGCCAGCAGCCAAGACTTTGGGTCGTGGAGCTCTGGAAACACCATATATTTT
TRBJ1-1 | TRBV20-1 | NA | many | CSARVIDEAFF | TGCAGTGCTAGAGTCATAGATGAAGCTTTCTTT
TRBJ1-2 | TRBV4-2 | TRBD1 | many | CASSQDGRGRNGYTF | TGTGCCAGCAGCCAAGATGGCAGGGGGCGGAATGGCTACACCTTC
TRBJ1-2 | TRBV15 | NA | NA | CATRRFDWGINYGYTF | TGTGCCACCAGGCGCTTCGACTGGGGGATAAACTATGGCTACACCTTC
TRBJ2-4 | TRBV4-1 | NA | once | CASSQVGMAKNIQYF | TGCGCCAGCAGCCAAGTTGGGATGGCCAAAAACATTCAGTACTTC
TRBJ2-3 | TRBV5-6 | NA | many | CASSFQQPTDTQYF | TGTGCCAGCAGCTTCCAACAGCCCACAGATACGCAGTATTTT
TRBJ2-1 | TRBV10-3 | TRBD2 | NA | CAISESLLLAGGLEQFF | TGTGCCATCAGTGAGTCCCTCCTACTAGCGGGAGGACTAGAGCAGTTCTTC
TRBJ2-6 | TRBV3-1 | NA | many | CASSQSVQTSGANVLTF | TGTGCCAGCAGCCAATCGGTACAAACCTCTGGGGCCAACGTCCTGACTTTC
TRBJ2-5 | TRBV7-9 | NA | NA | CASSLDAGRKTQYF | TGTGCCAGCAGCTTAGATGCAGGTCGAAAGACCCAGTACTTC
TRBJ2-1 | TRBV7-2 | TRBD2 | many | CASSITSGNNEQFF | TGTGCCAGCAGCATCACTAGCGGGAACAATGAGCAGTTCTTC
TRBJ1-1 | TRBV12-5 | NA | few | CASGLLGAARTEAFF | TGTGCTAGTGGTTTGTTAGGGGCCGCTCGGACTGAAGCTTTCTTT
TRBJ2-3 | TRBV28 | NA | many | CASRTLTRVFQRESTDTQYF | TGTGCCAGCAGGACCCTGACCAGGGTTTTCCAGAGGGAAAGCACAGATACGCAGTATTTT
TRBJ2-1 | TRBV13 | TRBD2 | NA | CASSTTSGALGNEQFF | TGTGCCAGCAGCACGACTAGCGGGGCCCTCGGGAATGAGCAGTTCTTC
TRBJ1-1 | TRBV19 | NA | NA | CASSRPDSMNTEAFF | TGTGCCAGTAGCCGCCCTGACTCGATGAACACTGAAGCTTTCTTT